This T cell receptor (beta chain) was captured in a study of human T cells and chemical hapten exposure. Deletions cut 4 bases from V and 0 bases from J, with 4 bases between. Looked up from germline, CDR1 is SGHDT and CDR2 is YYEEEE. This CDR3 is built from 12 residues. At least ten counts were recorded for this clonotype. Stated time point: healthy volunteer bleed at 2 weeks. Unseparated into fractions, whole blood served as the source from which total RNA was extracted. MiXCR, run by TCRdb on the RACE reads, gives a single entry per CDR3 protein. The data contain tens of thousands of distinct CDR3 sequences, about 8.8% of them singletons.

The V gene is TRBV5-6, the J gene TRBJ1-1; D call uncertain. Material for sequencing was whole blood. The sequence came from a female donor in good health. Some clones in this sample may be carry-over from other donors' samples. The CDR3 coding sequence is TGTGCCAGCAGCCAGATGAACACTGAAGCTTTCTTT. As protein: CASSQMNTEAFF. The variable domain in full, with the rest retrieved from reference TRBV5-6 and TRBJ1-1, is DAGVTQSPTHLIKTRGQQVTLRCSPKSGHDTVSWYQQALGQGPQFIFQYYEEEERQRGNFPDRFSGHQFPNYSSELNVNALLLGDSALYLCASSQMNTEAFFGQGTRLTVV.